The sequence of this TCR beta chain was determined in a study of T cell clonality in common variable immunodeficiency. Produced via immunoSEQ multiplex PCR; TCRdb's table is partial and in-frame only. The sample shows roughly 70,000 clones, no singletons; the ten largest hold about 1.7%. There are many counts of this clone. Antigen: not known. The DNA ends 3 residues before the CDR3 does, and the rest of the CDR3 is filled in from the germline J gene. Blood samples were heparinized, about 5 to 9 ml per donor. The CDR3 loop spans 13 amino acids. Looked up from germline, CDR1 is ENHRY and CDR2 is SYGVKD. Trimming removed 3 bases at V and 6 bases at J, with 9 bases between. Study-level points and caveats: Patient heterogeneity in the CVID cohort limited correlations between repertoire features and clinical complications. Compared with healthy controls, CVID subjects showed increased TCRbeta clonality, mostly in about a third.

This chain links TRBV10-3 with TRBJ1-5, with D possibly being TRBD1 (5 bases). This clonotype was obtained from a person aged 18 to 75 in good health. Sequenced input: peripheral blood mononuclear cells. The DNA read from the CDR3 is TGTGCCATCAGTGAAGGGGTCGTTCAGCCC. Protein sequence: CAISEGVVQP. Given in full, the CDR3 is CAISEGVVQPQHF.